This is a list of T cell receptor beta chains from one sample in a study of T cell repertoires in cytomegalovirus infection. Via MiXCR, TCRdb re-called the reads, giving one row per CDR3 protein. The table shows roughly 230,000 distinct CDR3 sequences, with about a sixth occurring only once. Material: CD8+ T cells from PBMCs. The receptors derive from a human donor in good health (CMV status not recorded). Some clones in this sample may be carry-over from other donors' samples. Each CDR3 is given with its conserved first and last residue.

cdr3_length v_call cdr3_aa
16 TRBV7-8 CASSLANGQASYEQYF
12 TRBV6-2/TRBV6-3 CASSWPGNEQFF
17 TRBV7-6 CASSPYPREGSPGEQFF
14 TRBV20-1 CSVGRGPLDYGYTF
14 TRBV6-8 CASKPGPRTYEQYF
12 TRBV5-6 CASSYGQGRTFF
15 TRBV9 CASSPRAGEGEKLFF
11 TRBV3-1 CASSQGNEQFF
15 TRBV27 CASSPRYRTNEKLFF
17 TRBV28 CASSLGGLAGNTGELFF
16 TRBV12-3/TRBV12-4 CASRRETGGTNEKLFF
15 TRBV28 CASSLLQGYGYGYTF
15 TRBV4-1 CASSQTSGGSYEQYF